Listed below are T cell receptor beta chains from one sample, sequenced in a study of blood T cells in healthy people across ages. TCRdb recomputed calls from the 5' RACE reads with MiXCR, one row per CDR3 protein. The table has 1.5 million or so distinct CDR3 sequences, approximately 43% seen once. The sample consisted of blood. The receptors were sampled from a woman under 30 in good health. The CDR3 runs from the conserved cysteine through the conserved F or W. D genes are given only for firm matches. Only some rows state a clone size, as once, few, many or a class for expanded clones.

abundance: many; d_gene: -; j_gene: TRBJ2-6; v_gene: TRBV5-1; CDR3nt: TGCGCCAGCAGCTTGGGTGACACCCCGATCTCTGGGGCCAACGTCCTGACTTTC; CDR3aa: CASSLGDTPISGANVLTF
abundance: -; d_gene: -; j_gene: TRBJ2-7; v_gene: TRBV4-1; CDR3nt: TGCGCCAGCAGCCAAATAATATCCCCTTACGAGCAGTACTTC; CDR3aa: CASSQIISPYEQYF
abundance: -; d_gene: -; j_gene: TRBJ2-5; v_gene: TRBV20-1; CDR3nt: TGCAGTGCTAGAGATCGTGACCTCCAAGAGACCCAGTACTTC; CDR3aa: CSARDRDLQETQYF
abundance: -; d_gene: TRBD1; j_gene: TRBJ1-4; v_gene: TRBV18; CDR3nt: TGTGCCAGCTCACCAATATCTCAGGGGGCTAAAGAAAAACTGTTTTTT; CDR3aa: CASSPISQGAKEKLFF
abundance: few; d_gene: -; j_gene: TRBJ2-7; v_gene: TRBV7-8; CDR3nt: TGTGCCAGCAGCCCGATCCGGGGTCGCGTCTCCTACGAGCAGTACTTC; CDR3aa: CASSPIRGRVSYEQYF
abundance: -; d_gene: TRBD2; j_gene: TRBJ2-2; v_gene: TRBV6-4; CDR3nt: TGTGCCAGCAGTCAACTAGCGGCGACCGGGGAGCTGTTTTTT; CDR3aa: CASSQLAATGELFF
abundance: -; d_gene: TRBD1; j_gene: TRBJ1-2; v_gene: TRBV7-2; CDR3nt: TGTGCCAGCAGCTTAGGACAGGGATCAGATGGCTACACCTTC; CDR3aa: CASSLGQGSDGYTF
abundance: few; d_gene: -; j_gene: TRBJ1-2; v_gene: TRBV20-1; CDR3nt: TGCAGTGCTAGAGAGAGAGGGGCCAGTCTCTATGGCTACACCTTC; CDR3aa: CSARERGASLYGYTF
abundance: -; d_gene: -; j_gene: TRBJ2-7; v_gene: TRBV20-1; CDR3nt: TGCAGTGCTAGCCGAGCTAGAACTTGGGATGACGAGCAGTACTTC; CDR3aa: CSASRARTWDDEQYF
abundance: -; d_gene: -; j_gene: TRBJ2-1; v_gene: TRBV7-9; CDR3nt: TGTGCCAGCAACGAGCTGAGCACAGGGATTGAGCAGTTCTTC; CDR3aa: CASNELSTGIEQFF
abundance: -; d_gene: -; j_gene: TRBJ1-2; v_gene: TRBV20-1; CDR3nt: TGCAGTGCTAGAGCACCGGGGGGCCAAGGCTACACCTTC; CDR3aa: CSARAPGGQGYTF
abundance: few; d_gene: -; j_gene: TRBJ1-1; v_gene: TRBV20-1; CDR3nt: TGCAGTGCCCCCTTGGGGGGGCGGTGGACTGAAGCTTTCTTT; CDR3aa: CSAPLGGRWTEAFF
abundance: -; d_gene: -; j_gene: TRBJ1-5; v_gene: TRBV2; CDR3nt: TGTGCCAGCAGTGTAGCAGTAACGAGCAATCAGCCCCAGCATTTT; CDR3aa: CASSVAVTSNQPQHF
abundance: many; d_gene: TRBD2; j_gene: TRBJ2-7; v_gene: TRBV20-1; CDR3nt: TGCAGTGCTAGTAAGACTAGCGGGGCGTCTACCTACGAGCAGTACTTC; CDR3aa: CSASKTSGASTYEQYF
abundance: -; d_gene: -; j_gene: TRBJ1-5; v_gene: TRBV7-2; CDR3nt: TGTGCCAGCAGCTTGATCTGGGGGGACGATAGCAATCAGCCCCAGCATTTT; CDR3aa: CASSLIWGDDSNQPQHF
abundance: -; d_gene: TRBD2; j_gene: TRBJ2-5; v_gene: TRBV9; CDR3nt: TGTGCCAGCAGCGTAGTAGCGGGAGGCCCCCAAGAGACCCAGTACTTC; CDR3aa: CASSVVAGGPQETQYF
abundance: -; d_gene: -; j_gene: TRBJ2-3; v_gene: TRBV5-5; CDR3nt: TGTGCCAGCAGCTTGATCTCGGGGCCCACTAGCACAGCTACGCAGTATTTT; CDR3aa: CASSLISGPTSTATQYF
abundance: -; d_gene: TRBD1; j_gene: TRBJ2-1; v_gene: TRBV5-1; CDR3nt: TGCGCCAGCAGCTCAGACAGGGATGAGCAGTTCTTC; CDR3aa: CASSSDRDEQFF
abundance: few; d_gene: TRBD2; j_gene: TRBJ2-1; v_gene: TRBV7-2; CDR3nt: TGTGCCAGCACCCGGGGCGGGAGGATGAATGAGCAGTTCTTC; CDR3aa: CASTRGGRMNEQFF
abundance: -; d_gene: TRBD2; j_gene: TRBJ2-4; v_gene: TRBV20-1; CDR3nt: TGCAGTGCTATCAAATTGGGGACTAGCGGGAGGGCCGTGGCCAAAAACATTCAGTACTTC; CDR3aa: CSAIKLGTSGRAVAKNIQYF
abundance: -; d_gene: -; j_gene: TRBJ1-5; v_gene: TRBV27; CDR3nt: TGTGCCAGCAGTCGGGGGGTTAGCAATCAGCCCCAGCATTTT; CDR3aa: CASSRGVSNQPQHF
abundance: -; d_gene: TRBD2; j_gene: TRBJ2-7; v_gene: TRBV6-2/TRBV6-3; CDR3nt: TGTGCCAGCAGTTACTCCCTGACTAGCGGGGCAGTGTACGAGCAGTACTTC; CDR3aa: CASSYSLTSGAVYEQYF
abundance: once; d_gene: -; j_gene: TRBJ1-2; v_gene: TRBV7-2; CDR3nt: TGTGCCAGCAGCGTTGGGAGGAACAATTACGATGGCTACACCTTC; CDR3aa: CASSVGRNNYDGYTF
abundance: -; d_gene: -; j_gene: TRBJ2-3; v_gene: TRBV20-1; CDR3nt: TGCAGTGCTACCCGAAGCGGGCGGGTAGATACGCAGTATTTT; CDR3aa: CSATRSGRVDTQYF
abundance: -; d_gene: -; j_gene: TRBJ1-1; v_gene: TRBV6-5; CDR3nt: TGTGCCAGCACCGTCCTAGGGAGGAGTGAAGCTTTCTTT; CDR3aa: CASTVLGRSEAFF
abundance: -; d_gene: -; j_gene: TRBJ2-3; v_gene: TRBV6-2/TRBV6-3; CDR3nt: TGTGCCAGCAACACCGTCAAGGGGACAGATACGCAGTATTTT; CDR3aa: CASNTVKGTDTQYF
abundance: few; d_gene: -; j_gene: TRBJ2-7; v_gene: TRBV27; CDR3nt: TGTGCCAGCAGTTCCCTGAGCAGGAGTTACGAGCAGTACTTC; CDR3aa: CASSSLSRSYEQYF
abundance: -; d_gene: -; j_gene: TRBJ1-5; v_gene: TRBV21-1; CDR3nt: TGTGCCTCCCAGGGGGTTTCTCAGCCCCAGCATTTT; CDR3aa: CASQGVSQPQHF
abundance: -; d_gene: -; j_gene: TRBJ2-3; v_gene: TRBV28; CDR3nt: TGTGCCAGCCTTGGGGGCACAGATACGCAGTATTTT; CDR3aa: CASLGGTDTQYF
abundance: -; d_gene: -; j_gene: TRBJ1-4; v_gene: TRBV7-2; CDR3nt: TGTGCCAGCTCTGAGGTGCCCAGAGGAAAACTGTTTTTT; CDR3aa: CASSEVPRGKLFF
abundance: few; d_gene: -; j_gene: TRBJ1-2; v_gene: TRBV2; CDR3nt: TGTGCCAGCAGTGACTGGGTCAACCCAGCTAACTATGGCTACACCTTC; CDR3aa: CASSDWVNPANYGYTF
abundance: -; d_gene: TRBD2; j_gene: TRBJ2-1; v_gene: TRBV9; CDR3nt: TGTGCCACCGGGAGGGCCGGTAATGAGCAGTTCTTC; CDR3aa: CATGRAGNEQFF
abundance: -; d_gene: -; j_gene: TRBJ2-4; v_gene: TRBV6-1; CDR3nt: TGTGCCAGCAGTGAAGGTCAAACGGCAGGCATTCAGTACTTC; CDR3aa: CASSEGQTAGIQYF
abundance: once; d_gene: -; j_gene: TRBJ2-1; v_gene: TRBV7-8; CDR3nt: TGTGCCAGCAGCTTAGCGCTCAGGTCGAGCTCCTACAATGAGCAGTTCTTC; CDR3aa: CASSLALRSSSYNEQFF
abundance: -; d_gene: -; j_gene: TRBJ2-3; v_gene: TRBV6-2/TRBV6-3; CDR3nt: TGTGCCAGCGCAAACATTCTTCTCACAGATACGCAGTATTTT; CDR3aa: CASANILLTDTQYF
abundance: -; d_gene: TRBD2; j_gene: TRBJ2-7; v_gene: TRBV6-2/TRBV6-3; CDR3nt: TGTGCCAGCAGCCCCACTAGCGTCGCCTACAATGAGCAGTACTTC; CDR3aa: CASSPTSVAYNEQYF
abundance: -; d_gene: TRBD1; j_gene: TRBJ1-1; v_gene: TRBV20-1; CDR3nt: TGCAGTGCTAGATCCCGGGACAGGGGGACTTTCTTT; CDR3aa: CSARSRDRGTFF